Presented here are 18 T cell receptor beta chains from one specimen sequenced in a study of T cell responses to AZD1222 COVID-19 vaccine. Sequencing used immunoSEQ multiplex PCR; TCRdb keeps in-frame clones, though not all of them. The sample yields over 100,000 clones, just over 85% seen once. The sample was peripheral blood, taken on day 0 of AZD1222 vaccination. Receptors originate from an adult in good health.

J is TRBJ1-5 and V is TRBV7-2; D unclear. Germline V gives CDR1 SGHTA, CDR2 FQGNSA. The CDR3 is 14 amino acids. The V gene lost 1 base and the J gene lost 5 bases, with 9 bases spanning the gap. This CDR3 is CASSLDADYQPQHF. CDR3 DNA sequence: TGTGCCAGCAGCTTAGATGCGGATTATCAGCCCCAGCATTTT. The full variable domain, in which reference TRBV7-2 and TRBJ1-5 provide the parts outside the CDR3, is GAGVSQSPSNKVTEKGKDVELRCDPISGHTALYWYRQSLGQGLEFLIYFQGNSAPDKSGLPSDRFSAERTGGSVSTLTIQRTQQEDSAVYLCASSLDADYQPQHFGDGTRLSIL.

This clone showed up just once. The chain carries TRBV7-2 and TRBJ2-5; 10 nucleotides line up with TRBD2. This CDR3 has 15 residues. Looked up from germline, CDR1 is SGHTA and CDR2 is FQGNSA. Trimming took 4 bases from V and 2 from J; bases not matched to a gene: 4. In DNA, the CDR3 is TGTGCCAGCAGCTCCCAGACTAGCGGGCAAGAGACCCAGTACTTC. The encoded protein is CASSSQTSGQETQYF.

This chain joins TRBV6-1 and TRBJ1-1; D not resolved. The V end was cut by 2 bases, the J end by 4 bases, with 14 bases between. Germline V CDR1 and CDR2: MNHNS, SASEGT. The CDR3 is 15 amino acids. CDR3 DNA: TGTGCCAGCAGTGAATACAGTCAGGCGGGCACTGAAGCTTTCTTT. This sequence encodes CASSEYSQAGTEAFF.

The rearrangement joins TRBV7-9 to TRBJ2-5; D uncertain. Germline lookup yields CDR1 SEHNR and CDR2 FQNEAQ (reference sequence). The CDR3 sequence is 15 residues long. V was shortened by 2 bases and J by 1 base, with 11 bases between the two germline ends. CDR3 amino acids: CASSLLGQPQETQYF. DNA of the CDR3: TGTGCCAGCAGCTTACTCGGGCAACCCCAAGAGACCCAGTACTTC.

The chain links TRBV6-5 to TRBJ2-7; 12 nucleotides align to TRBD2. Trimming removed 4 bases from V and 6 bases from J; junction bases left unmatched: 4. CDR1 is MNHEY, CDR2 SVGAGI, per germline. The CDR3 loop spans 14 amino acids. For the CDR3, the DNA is TGTGCCAGCAGTTTCACTAGCGGGAGGAGCGAGCAGTACTTC. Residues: CASSFTSGRSEQYF.

For the CDR3, the DNA is TGTGCCAGCAGCCAAGACTCTAGCTCCTACAATGAGCAGTTCTTC. Translated: CASSQDSSSYNEQFF. V is TRBV7-9 and J is TRBJ2-1; D not resolved. CDR3 length: 15 amino acids. Trimming stripped 5 bases from V and 0 bases from J, with 11 bases between. Germline V gives CDR1 SEHNR, CDR2 FQNEAQ (reference sequence). Together with reference TRBV7-9 and TRBJ2-1, the CDR3 gives the full variable domain: DTGVSQNPRHKITKRGQNVTFRCDPISEHNRLYWYRQTLGQGPEFLTYFQNEAQLEKSRLLSDRFSAERPKGSFSTLEIQRTEQGDSAMYLCASSQDSSSYNEQFFGPGTRLTVL.

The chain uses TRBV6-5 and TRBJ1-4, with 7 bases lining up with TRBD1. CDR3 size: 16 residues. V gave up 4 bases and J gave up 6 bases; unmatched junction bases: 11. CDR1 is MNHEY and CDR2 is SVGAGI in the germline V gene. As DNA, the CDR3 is TGTGCCAGCAGTTCACCCCGGACAGGTCGAGATGAAAAACTGTTTTTT. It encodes CASSSPRTGRDEKLFF.

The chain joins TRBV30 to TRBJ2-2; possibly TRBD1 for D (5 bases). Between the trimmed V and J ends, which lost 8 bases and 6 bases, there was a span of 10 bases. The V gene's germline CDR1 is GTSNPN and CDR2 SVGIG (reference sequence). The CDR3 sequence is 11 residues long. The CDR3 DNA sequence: TGTGCCGGGCAGGGTCCCGGGGAGCTGTTTTTT. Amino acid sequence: CAGQGPGELFF. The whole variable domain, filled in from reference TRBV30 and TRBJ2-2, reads SQTIHQWPATLVQPVGSPLSLECTVEGTSNPNLYWYRQAAGRGLQLLFYSVGIGQISSEVPQNLSASRPQDRQFILSSKKLLLSDSGFYLCAGQGPGELFFGEGSRLTVL.

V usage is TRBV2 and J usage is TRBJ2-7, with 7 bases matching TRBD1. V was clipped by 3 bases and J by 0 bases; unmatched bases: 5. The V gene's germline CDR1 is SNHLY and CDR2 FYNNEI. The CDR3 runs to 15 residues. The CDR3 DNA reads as TGTGCCAGCAGTGATAGGGGACAGTCCTCCTACGAGCAGTACTTC. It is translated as CASSDRGQSSYEQYF. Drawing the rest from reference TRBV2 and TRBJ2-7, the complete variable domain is EPEVTQTPSHQVTQMGQEVILRCVPISNHLYFYWYRQILGQKVEFLVSFYNNEISEKSEIFDDQFSVERPDGSNFTLKIRSTKLEDSAMYFCASSDRGQSSYEQYFGPGTRLTVT.

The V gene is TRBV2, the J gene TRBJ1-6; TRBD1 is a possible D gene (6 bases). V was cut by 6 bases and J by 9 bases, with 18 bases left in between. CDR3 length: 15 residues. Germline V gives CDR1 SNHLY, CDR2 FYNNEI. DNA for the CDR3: TGTGCCAGCAGAAGTAGCTGGACAGCCTTTTCACCCCTCCACTTT. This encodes CASRSSWTAFSPLHF. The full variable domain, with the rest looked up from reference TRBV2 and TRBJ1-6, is EPEVTQTPSHQVTQMGQEVILRCVPISNHLYFYWYRQILGQKVEFLVSFYNNEISEKSEIFDDQFSVERPDGSNFTLKIRSTKLEDSAMYFCASRSSWTAFSPLHFGNGTRLTVT.

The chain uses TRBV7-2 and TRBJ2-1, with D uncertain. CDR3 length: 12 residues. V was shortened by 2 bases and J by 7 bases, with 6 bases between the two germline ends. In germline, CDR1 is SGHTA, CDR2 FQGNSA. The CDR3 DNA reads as TGTGCCAGCAGCTTAAATCGAAATGAGCAGTTCTTC. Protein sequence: CASSLNRNEQFF.

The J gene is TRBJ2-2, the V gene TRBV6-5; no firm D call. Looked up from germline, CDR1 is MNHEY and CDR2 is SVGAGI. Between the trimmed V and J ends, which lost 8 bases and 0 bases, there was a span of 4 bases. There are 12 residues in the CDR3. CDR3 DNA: TGTGCCAGCGAAGCGAACACCGGGGAGCTGTTTTTT. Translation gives CASEANTGELFF.

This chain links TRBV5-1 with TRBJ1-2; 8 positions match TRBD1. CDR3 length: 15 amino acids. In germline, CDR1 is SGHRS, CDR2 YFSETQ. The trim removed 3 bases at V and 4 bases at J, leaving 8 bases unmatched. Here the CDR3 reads CASSSIRGPGYGYTF. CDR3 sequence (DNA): TGCGCCAGCAGCTCGATCAGGGGGCCGGGCTATGGCTACACCTTC.

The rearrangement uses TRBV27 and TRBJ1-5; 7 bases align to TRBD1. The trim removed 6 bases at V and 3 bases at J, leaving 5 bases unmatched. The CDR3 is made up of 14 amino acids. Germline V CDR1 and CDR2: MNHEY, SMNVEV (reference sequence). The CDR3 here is CASSDRDSNQPQHF. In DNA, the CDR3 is TGTGCCAGCAGCGACAGGGACTCCAATCAGCCCCAGCATTTT.

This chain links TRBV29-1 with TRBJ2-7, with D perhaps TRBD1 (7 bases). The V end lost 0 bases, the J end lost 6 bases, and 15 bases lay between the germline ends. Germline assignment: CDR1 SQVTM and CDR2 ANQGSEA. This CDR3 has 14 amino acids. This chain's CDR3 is CSVEDVSGGLEQYF. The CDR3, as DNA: TGCAGCGTTGAAGATGTGTCAGGGGGGCTCGAGCAGTACTTC.

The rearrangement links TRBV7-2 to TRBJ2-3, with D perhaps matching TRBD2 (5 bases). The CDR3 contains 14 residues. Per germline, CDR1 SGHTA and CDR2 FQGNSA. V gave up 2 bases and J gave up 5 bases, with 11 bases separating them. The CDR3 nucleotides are TGTGCCAGCAGCTTAAATAGCGTTGGAGATACGCAGTATTTT. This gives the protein CASSLNSVGDTQYF.

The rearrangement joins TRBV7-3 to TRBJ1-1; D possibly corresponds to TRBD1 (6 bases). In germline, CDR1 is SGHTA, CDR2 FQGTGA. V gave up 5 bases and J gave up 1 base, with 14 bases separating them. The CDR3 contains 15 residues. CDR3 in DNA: TGTGCCAGCAGCCCGCACTCGGGGGCGAACACTGAAGCTTTCTTT. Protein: CASSPHSGANTEAFF. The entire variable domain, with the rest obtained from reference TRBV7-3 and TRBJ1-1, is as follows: GAGVSQTPSNKVTEKGKYVELRCDPISGHTALYWYRQSLGQGPEFLIYFQGTGAADDSGLPNDRFFAVRPEGSVSTLKIQRTERGDSAVYLCASSPHSGANTEAFFGQGTRLTVV.

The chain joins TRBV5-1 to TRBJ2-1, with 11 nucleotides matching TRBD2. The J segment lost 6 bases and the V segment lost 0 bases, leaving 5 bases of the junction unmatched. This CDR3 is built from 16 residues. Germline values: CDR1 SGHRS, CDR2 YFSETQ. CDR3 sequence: CASSLVFSGRANEQFF. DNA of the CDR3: TGCGCCAGCAGCTTGGTATTTAGCGGGAGGGCCAATGAGCAGTTCTTC.